This TCR beta chain was sequenced in a study of cytomegalovirus exposure and HLA in healthy donors (dated by TCRdb to about 2017). Broadly, across the study: According to an earlier analysis of a few hundred of the donors, about 190 million T cells yielded 100 million or so unique TCR beta sequences and about 300 Gb of sequence data. Donor age, sex, ethnicity and CMV serostatus were compiled alongside the repertoire data. The study used immunosequencing to profile the T cell repertoires of around 600 subjects and linked those repertoires to cytomegalovirus serostatus. The genetic ancestry cluster associated with self-reported Caucasian donors included 70% to 85% of the roughly 360 genotyped donors. A later analysis re-examined previously published TCR beta repertoires from about 670 donors and added high-resolution HLA genotyping to investigate patterns of TCR occurrence. Both class I and class II loci were covered by HLA typing, at four-digit resolution. The study aimed to test whether signatures of past pathogen exposure could be identified by cataloging public T cell receptors. The later analysis used no new phenotypic data to find candidate immune exposures, relying instead on TCR beta sequences and their occurrence across donors. To predict cytomegalovirus infection status, the study brought together high-throughput TCR immunosequencing, statistical association of individual TCRs with disease status, and machine learning. Among almost 400 genotyped donors of the cohort, an average of about 240,000 unique TCR beta nucleotide sequences were sequenced per donor, 15% to 20% of them non-productive. To decide whether each TCR beta V gene segment behaved as functional or pseudogenic, an earlier analysis of nearly 600 of the donors relied on high-throughput TCR beta sequencing. A later genetic analysis took genome-wide SNP genotypes for about 55% of the roughly 670 donors and used that subset as a discovery cohort. An early release covering roughly 600 HLA-typed donors comprised about 320 gigabases of sequencing data and roughly 85 million unique TCR sequences. Every repertoire in the discovery cohort had been generated on one and the same sequencing platform. Typing coverage differed by locus: A, B, C, DRB1 and DQB1 were typed in roughly 620-630 donors, DQA1 in 522, DPA1 in some 570, and DPB1 in 450 to 490. Along with the approximately 670-subject first cohort, a separate validation cohort of over 90 different subjects was used. Several DR-DQ haplotypes were handled as single units for association and clustering, since linkage in the cohort was strong.

The cohort comprised some 730 healthy bone marrow donors. All cohort members were sampled while nominally healthy, although unrecorded immune exposures were likely present. The donor was CMV seropositive and belonged to the group of over 250 seropositive cohort members. A peripheral blood sample was provided by each donor, and peripheral blood mononuclear cells were used for TCR beta sequencing. Genomic DNA was extracted from the blood cell samples with the Qiagen DNeasy Blood Extraction Kit. Regarding this clone: The antigen this receptor binds is unknown. The input lacks base qualities; no much larger clone sits a single base away.

V is cut back by 1 base and J by 5 bases, with 5 bases in the junction unmatched. The CDR3 sequence holds 14 residues, the cysteine and phenylalanine included. CDR3 DNA only is kept here, 42 bases in frame from base 1. From the germline V gene, CDR1 is KGHSH and CDR2 is LQKENI. The method was the immunoSEQ multiplex PCR assay. For the multiplex PCR, a mixture combining 60 forward primers for TCR Vbeta segments and 13 reverse primers for TCR Jbeta segments was used. The CDR3 region of rearranged TCR beta genes was amplified from genomic DNA with a multiplex PCR assay. The Illumina HiSeq System was used to sequence the amplified TCR beta libraries as 87-base-pair reads. In the source study's methods: Across the 666 repertoires, a later analysis counted approximately 75 million unique TCR beta chains, around 11 million of which were shared by at least two donors. A nearest-neighbor algorithm error-corrected the raw reads and collapsed the reads into unique sequences, merging closely related sequences to remove PCR and sequencing errors. To assign V, D and J gene segments, CDR3 sequences were aligned to IMGT reference sequences. For a sequence to be retained, a match of at least six nucleotides to both a V gene segment and a J gene segment was required. Rearrangements were classified as productive when the CDR3 lacked stop codons and remained in frame with V and J, and all other rearrangements were classified as non-productive. CDR3 was defined by IMGT convention, running from the second conserved V-encoded cysteine to the conserved J-encoded phenylalanine. In an earlier analysis of just under 600 of the donors, sequences lacking an unambiguous match to a single V gene segment were excluded. An earlier analysis of several hundred of the donors called V segments functional above 56.7% productive rearrangements and segregating when the between-donor standard deviation exceeded 5%. A statistical classification framework was developed to diagnose cytomegalovirus status using the catalog of TCR beta chain sequences. A later analysis assigned V and J genes by comparing TCR nucleotide sequences with IMGT/GENE-DB human TR gene sequences. Using the TCRdist pipeline, a later analysis assigned CDR3 sequences along with most-parsimonious VDJ recombination scenarios. In a later analysis, each TCR beta chain was defined by its CDR3 amino acid sequence together with its V-gene family, and reads lacking a unique V-gene family were excluded. In a later analysis, fewer than 650 highly shared, low-generation-probability nucleotide sequences were removed to address suspected cross-contamination and a sequencing artifact. For each public chain, a later analysis derived a clonal expansion index from normalized ranks of inferred template counts within each repertoire. A later analysis computed generation probabilities with a VDJ recombination model fitted to out-of-frame rearrangements, and checked the results against IGoR. In a later analysis, TCR-TCR, TCR-HLA and TCR-CMV co-occurrence was scored with hypergeometric tests, and a repertoire-size bias correction was applied to TCR pairs. In a later analysis, false discovery rates were estimated by permuting HLA or CMV assignments 20 times. A later analysis grouped co-occurring TCRs with DBSCAN, adding TCRdist sequence similarity when clustering within HLA-allele-positive subsets. For co-occurrence clustering, repertoires with fewer than 30,000 or more than 120,000 public chains were excluded, along with several repertoires with anomalous nucleotide sharing. TCRdb took over this immuneACCESS table, retaining in-frame rearrangements with V and J assigned. Such tables are incomplete; in checked studies, under half of the missing clones stem from an unresolved V gene, and the remainder is unexplained. The V and J calls and clone size were taken over from that table, and D and trimming were inferred from the DNA. The sample has 150,000 or so clones on record, 70% to 85% of them singletons. The top ten clones comprise roughly 2.1% of the sample.

Study-wide conclusions, independent of this receptor: Because the 87-base-pair reads could not distinguish some IMGT-functional V segments, including TRBV6-2 and TRBV6-3, those segments were excluded. According to a later analysis, parvovirus B19, influenza, CMV and Epstein-Barr virus appeared linked to several top co-occurrence clusters. In a later analysis, the rate of TCR association differed among HLA loci, with DRB1 alleles having the most associated TCRs and HLA-C alleles having the fewest. Because counts were too low, about 18 rarely observed V segments, including chromosome 9 orphons, were excluded from the earlier analysis of 587 of the donors. Broadly in line with IMGT annotations, most TCR beta V segments showed up in productive rearrangements about 87% or about 30% of the time in an earlier analysis of 587 of the donors. A later analysis associated about 16,000 TCR beta sequences with specific HLA alleles at a false discovery rate of 0.05. A later genetic analysis associated a missense DCLRE1C variant with V-gene and J-gene trimming of TCR beta chains, and an independent cohort replicated the association. The authors suggested that the approach could potentially be extended to other disease states and immunological phenotypes. The classifier was reported to diagnose cytomegalovirus status with high specificity and sensitivity in both the original cohort and the validation cohort. Sequencing depth was assumed to be roughly uniform across donors in the presence/absence analyses, though that assumption may not hold. In vitro tests confirmed that a few of the cytomegalovirus-associated TCR beta chains recognize cytomegalovirus antigens. According to a later genetic analysis, donors in an Asian-associated ancestry cluster had fewer N-insertions in productive TCRs than the approximately 700-donor mean. Because HLA typing was unavailable for some donors at each locus, only the typed subset was used in association tests. This cohort had only TCR beta chains sequenced, and the lack of alpha or paired-chain data limited which features could be detected. Most CMV-associated TCR beta chains appeared to be HLA-restricted in a later analysis, and the HLA associations seemed to be driven largely by CMV exposure. Linkage disequilibrium might explain the correlated functional status among segregating V segments, but an unknown experimental factor could not be excluded. Most TCR sequences were seen in very few donors, while some public TCRs were found in many individuals. The study gave a list of 150 to 200 TCR beta chains associated with cytomegalovirus. In a later analysis, HLA-associated TCR beta chains showed more clonal expansion and lower generation probabilities than non-associated chains that were equally common. CMV serostatus was the only immune exposure information available for the cohort. Strong co-occurrence of HLA alleles, especially DR and DQ, made assigning TCR associations to individual alleles difficult. A group of highly shared sequence variants was considered likely to be a technical artifact of the sequencing pipeline. A further reported finding was that TCR beta sequences accurately predicted the HLA-A and HLA-B alleles for most subjects in the first cohort.

This TCR came from a man between 45 and 60 years old in good health and CMV-seropositive. The specimen sequenced was PBMCs. The receptor chain draws on TRBV18 and TRBJ2-7, and 7 junctional nucleotides match TRBD1. The CDR3 region has the sequence CASSPQRGHNEQYF. The nucleotides read TGTGCCAGCTCACCACAGAGGGGGCACAACGAGCAGTACTTC.